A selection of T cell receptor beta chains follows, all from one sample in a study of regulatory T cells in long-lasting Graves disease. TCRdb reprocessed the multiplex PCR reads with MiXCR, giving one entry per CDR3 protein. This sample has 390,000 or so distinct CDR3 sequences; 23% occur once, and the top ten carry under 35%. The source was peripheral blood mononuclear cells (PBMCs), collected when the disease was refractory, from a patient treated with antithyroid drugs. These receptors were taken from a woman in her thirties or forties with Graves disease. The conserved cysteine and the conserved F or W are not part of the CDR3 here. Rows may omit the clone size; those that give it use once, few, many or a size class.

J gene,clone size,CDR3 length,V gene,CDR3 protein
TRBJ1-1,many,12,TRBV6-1,ASSATGPNTEAF
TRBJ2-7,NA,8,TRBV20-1,SASPYEQY
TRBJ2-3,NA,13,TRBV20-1,SARDRLRSAHTQY
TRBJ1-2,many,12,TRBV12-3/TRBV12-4,ASSGARNDYGYT
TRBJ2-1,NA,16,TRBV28,ASSFDSGRALSYNEQF
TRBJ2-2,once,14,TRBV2,ASRGSVGEATGELF
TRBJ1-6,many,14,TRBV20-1,SATGVVGSYNSPLH
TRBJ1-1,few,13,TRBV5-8,ASNSWGAENTEAF
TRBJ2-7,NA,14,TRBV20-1,SARFPGGGVSLEQY
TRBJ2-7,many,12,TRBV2,ASSGGTGYFEQY
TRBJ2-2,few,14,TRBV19,ASSIPGQENTGELF
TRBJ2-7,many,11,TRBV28,ASSPGQSYEQY
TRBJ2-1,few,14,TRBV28,ASRTTGTSGLNEQF
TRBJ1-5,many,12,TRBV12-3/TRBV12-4,ASRQQGGNQPQH
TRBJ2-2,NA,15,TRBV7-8,ASIKLAGAADTGELF
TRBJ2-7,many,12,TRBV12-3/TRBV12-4,ASSSTGSEYEQY
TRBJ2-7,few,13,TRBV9,ASSVEAGPSYEQY
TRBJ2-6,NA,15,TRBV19,ASSIQGAFSGANVLT
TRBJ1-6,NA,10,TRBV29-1,SVRNGNSPLH
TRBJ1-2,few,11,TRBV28,ASTGEGARGYT
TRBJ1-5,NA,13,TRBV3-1,ASSQGLTGGQPQH
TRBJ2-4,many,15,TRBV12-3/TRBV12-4,ASSSARGAGGWNIQY
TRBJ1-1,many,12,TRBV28,ASSLRVRSTEAF
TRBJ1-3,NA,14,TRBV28,ASSFVGHSSGNTIY
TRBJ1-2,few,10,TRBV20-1,SARATGFEGT